This TCR beta chain was identified during a study of response to subunit inactivated influenza vaccine. From the RT-PCR reads, TCRdb called clonotypes with MiXCR, one entry per CDR3 protein. The profile covers 500,000 to 700,000 distinct CDR3 sequences, with around 25% appearing a single time and around 2.8% taken by the ten largest. This clonotype was picked up many times. The V gene lost 5 bases and the J gene lost 3 bases, with 11 bases spanning the gap. Germline CDR1 reads SGHVS; CDR2 reads FNYEAQ. The CDR3 spans 13 residues. This same sample was also part of a study on T cells expressing NK-cell markers. That study reports: Scientists made TCR beta cDNA using 5'RACE template switching with UMIs. Top CD8+ clonotypes included the dominant CD3+CD56+NKG2C+ clonotypes in six donors.

The chain joins TRBV7-6 to TRBJ2-7; no clear D. The TCR comes from a man between 45 and 60 years old who received an inactivated influenza vaccine. The sequenced sample was CD4+ T cells sorted from PBMCs, obtained 12 days after vaccination. The CDR3 reads CASSPSGYYEQYF. The CDR3 bases are TGTGCCAGCAGCCCTAGTGGGTACTACGAGCAGTACTTC.